This TCR beta chain was captured by sequencing in a study of CXCR3-negative and CXCR3-positive naive CD8 T cells. The CDR3 sequence is 12 residues long. Via 5' RACE with UMI labels, TRB cDNA libraries were prepared. No DNA is given; TCRdb re-called the 5' RACE reads and lists each CDR3 protein once. The sample table sets out approximately 52,000 distinct CDR3 sequences. What was sequenced was memory CD8+ T cells from blood. The receptor was derived from a human donor in good health. Some clones in this sample may be carry-over from other donors' samples. This sequence joins TRBV12-3 or TRBV12-4 and TRBJ2-2. CDR3 amino acids: CASRYNTGELFF.